These T cell receptor beta chains were read from a single sample in a study of control samples from healthy donors and cancer patients. Sequencing was performed with immunoSEQ multiplex PCR; in TCRdb, only in-frame clones are kept and a portion is missing. This sample has about 75,000 clones, with about four fifths found just once. The source material was blood. All receptors come from a middle-aged man in good health. Both conserved end residues are part of each CDR3. D genes are given only for firm matches. Size is stated for part of the rows, as once, few or many counts, or as a class when the clone is expanded.

clone size | J gene | V gene | D gene | CDR3 DNA | CDR3 protein
NA | TRBJ2-2 | TRBV28 | NA | TGTGCCAGCAGTTTTCGTCTAGCCATGAACACCGGGGAGCTGTTTTTT | CASSFRLAMNTGELFF
NA | TRBJ2-1 | TRBV5-1 | TRBD2 | TGCGCCAGCAGCCCCGCCGGGACTAGCGGGAAAAATGAGCAGTTCTTC | CASSPAGTSGKNEQFF
few | TRBJ2-1 | TRBV6-2/TRBV6-3 | TRBD2 | TGTGCCAGCAGTCGCTTAGTGCTAGCGGGCAATGAGCAGTTCTTC | CASSRLVLAGNEQFF
NA | TRBJ2-7 | TRBV6-1 | NA | TGTGCCAGCAGTGAGAGGGGAGGGGGCACCTACGAGCAGTACTTC | CASSERGGGTYEQYF
once | TRBJ2-3 | TRBV9 | TRBD2 | TGTGCCAGCAGCGTAGACCTTGGCGGGAGGGTTACGCAGTATTTT | CASSVDLGGRVTQYF
NA | TRBJ2-6 | TRBV20-1 | NA | TGCAGTGCTCGGGGGGCCAACGTCCTGACTTTC | CSARGANVLTF
NA | TRBJ2-7 | TRBV9 | NA | TGTGCCAGCAGCGTAAGCGGTGTGGGCGAGCAGTACTTC | CASSVSGVGEQYF
once | TRBJ1-1 | TRBV1 | NA | TGCACCAGCAGCTACCCGGACAGGGGCTTCGCGAGCACTGAAGCTTTCTTT | CTSSYPDRGFASTEAFF
NA | TRBJ1-2 | TRBV24-1 | NA | TGTGCCACCAGTGATTTGGAAGCTGACTATGGCTACACCTTC | CATSDLEADYGYTF
NA | TRBJ1-1 | TRBV30 | NA | TGTGCCTGGAGTCCGGGGATGGGCACTGAAGCTTTCTTT | CAWSPGMGTEAFF
few | TRBJ2-3 | TRBV10-3 | NA | TGTGCCATCAGTGAGTCTCCTGGCCCAGATACGCAGTATTTT | CAISESPGPDTQYF
NA | TRBJ2-1 | TRBV10-3 | TRBD2 | TGTGCCATCAGTGAGTCATTGACTAGCGGGGGGTTCGGCAATGAGCAGTTCTTC | CAISESLTSGGFGNEQFF
NA | TRBJ2-1 | TRBV24-1 | NA | TGTGCCACCAGTGAGCAACAGGGCTCCTACAATGAGCAGTTCTTC | CATSEQQGSYNEQFF
NA | TRBJ2-3 | TRBV10-3 | NA | TGTGCCATTTCGACAGCCACAGATACGCAGTATTTT | CAISTATDTQYF
NA | TRBJ2-2 | TRBV5-6 | NA | TGTGCCAGCAGTCGGGCGGGGACCGGGGAGCTGTTTTTT | CASSRAGTGELFF